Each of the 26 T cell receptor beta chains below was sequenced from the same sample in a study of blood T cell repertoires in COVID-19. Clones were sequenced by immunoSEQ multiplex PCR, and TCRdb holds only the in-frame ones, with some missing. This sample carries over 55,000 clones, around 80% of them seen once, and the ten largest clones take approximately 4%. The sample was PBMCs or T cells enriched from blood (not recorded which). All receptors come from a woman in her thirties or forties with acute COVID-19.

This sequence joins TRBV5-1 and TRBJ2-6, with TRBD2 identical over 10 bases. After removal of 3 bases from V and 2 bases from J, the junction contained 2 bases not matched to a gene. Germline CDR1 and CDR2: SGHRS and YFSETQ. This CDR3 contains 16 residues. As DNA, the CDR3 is TGCGCCAGCAGCTCTAGCGGGAGCCCTGGGGCCAACGTCCTGACTTTC. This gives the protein CASSSSGSPGANVLTF.

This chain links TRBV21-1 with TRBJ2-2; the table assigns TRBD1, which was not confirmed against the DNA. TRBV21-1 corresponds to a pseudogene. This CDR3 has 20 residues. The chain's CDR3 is CASSRPSRGPRDNGDGELFF. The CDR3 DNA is TGTGCCAGCAGCCGCCCGTCCAGGGGGCCTCGAGATAATGGGGACGGGGAGCTGTTTTTT.

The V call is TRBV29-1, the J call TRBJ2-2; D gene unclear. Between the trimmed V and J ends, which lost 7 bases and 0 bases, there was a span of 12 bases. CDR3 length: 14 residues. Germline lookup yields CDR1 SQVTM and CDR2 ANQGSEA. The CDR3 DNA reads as TGCAGCGCCAAACTTTTTACGAACACCGGGGAGCTGTTTTTT. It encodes CSAKLFTNTGELFF.

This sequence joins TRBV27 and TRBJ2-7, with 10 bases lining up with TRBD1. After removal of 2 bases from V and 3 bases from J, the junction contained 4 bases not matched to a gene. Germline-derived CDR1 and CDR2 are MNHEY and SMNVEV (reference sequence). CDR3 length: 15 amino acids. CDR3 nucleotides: TGTGCCAGCAGTTTAAGGACAGGGGGGTACTACGAGCAGTACTTC. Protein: CASSLRTGGYYEQYF.

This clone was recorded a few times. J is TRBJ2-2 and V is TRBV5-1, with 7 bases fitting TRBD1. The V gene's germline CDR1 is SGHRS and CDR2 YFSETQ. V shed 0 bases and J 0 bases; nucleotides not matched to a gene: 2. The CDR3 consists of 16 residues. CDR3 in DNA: TGCGCCAGCAGCTTGGAGACAGGGTCGAACACCGGGGAGCTGTTTTTT. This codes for CASSLETGSNTGELFF.

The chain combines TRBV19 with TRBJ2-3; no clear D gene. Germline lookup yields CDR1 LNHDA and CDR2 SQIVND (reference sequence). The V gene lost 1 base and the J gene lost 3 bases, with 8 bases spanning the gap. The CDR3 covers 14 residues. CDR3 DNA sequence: TGTGCCAGTAGTATAGGGCTAGATACAGATACGCAGTATTTT. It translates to CASSIGLDTDTQYF.

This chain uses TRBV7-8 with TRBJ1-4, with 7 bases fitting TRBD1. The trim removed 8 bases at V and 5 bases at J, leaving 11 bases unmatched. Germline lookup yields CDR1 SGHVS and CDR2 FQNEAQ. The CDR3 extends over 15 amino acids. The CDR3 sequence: CASVDGTAQNEKLFF. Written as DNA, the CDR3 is TGTGCCAGCGTAGACGGGACAGCACAAAATGAAAAACTGTTTTTT.

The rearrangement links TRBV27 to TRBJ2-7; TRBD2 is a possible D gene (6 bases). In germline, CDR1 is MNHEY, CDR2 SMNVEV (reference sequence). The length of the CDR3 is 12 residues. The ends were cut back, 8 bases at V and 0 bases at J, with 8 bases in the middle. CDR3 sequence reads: CASGDCSYEQYV. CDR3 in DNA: TGTGCCAGCGGGGACTGCTCCTACGAGCAGTACGTC.

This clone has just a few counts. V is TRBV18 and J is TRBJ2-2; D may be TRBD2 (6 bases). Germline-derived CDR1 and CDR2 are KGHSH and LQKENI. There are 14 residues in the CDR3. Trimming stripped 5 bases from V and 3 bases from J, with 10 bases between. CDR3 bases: TGTGCCAGCTCAATGGGACTCGACACCGGGGAGCTGTTTTTT. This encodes CASSMGLDTGELFF.

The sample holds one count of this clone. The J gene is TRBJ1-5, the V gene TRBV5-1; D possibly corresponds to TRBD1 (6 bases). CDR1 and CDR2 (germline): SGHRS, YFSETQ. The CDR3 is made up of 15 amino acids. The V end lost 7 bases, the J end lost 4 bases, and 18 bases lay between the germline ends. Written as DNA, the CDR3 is TGCGCCAGCTCTCCGACAGGCCTTACAAATCAGCCCCAGCATTTT. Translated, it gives CASSPTGLTNQPQHF. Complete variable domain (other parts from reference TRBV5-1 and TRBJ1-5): KAGVTQTPRYLIKTRGQQVTLSCSPISGHRSVSWYQQTPGQGLQFLFEYFSETQRNKGNFPGRFSGRQFSNSRSEMNVSTLELGDSALYLCASSPTGLTNQPQHFGDGTRLSIL.

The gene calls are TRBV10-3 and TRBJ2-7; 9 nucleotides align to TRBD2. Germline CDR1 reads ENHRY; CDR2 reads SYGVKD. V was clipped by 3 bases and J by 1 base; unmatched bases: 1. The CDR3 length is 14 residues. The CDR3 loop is CAISDLAGSYEQYF. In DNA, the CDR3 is TGTGCCATCAGTGACCTAGCGGGGTCCTACGAGCAGTACTTC.

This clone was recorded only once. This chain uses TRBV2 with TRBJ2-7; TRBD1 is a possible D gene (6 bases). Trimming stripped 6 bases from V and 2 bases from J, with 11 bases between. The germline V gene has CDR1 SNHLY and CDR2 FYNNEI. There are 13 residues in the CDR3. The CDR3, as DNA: TGTGCCAGCAGAGTGGACAGAACCTACGAGCAGTACTTC. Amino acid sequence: CASRVDRTYEQYF.

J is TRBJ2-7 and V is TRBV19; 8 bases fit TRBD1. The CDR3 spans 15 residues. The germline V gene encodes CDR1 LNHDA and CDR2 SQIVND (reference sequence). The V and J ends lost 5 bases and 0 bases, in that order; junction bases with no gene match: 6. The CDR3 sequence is CASSLGQGSSYEQYF. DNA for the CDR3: TGTGCCAGTAGTCTCGGACAGGGTAGCTCCTACGAGCAGTACTTC.

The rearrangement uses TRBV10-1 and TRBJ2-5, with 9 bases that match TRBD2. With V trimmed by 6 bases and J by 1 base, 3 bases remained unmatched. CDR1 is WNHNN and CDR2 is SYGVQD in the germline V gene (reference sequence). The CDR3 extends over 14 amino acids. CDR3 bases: TGCGCCAGCAGCCCTAGCGGGGCCCAAGAGACCCAGTACTTC. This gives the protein CASSPSGAQETQYF.

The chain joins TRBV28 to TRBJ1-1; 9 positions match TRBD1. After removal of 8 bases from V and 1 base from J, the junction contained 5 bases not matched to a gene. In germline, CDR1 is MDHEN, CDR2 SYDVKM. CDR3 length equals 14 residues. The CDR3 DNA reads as TGTGCCAGCCCCCGGGGACAGGGGAACACTGAAGCTTTCTTT. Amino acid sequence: CASPRGQGNTEAFF.

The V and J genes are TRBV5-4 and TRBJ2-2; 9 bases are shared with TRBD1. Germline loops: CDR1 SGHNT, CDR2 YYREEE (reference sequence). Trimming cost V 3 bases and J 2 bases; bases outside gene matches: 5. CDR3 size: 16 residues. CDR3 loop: CASSWPGQGNTGELFF. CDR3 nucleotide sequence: TGTGCCAGCAGCTGGCCGGGACAGGGAAACACCGGGGAGCTGTTTTTT. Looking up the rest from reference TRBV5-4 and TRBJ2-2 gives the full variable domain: ETGVTQSPTHLIKTRGQQVTLRCSSQSGHNTVSWYQQALGQGPQFIFQYYREEENGRGNFPPRFSGLQFPNYSSELNVNALELDDSALYLCASSWPGQGNTGELFFGEGSRLTVL.

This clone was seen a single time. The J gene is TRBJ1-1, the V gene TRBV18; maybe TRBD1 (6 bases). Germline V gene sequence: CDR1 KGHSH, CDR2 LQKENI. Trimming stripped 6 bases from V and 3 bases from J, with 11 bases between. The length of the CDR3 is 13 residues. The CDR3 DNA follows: TGTGCCAGCTCTAAGGGGGTCGACACTGAAGCTTTCTTT. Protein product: CASSKGVDTEAFF.

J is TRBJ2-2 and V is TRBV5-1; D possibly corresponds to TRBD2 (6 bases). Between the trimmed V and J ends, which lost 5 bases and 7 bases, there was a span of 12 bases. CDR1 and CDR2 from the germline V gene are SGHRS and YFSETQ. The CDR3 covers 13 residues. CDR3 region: CASSWTGGGELFF. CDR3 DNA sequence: TGCGCCAGCAGTTGGACCGGGGGCGGGGAGCTGTTTTTT.

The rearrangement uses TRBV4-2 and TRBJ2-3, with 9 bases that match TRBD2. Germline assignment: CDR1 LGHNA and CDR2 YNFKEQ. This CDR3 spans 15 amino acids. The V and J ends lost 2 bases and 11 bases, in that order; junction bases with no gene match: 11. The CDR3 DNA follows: TGTGCCAGCAGCCAACCTGGACTAGCGAGGCGGGAGCAGTATTTT. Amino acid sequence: CASSQPGLARREQYF.

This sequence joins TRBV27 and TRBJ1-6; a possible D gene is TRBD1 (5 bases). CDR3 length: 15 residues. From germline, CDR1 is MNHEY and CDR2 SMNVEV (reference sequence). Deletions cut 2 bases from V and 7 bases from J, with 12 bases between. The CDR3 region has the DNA TGTGCCAGCAGTTTAACCTCAGGGTTGAATTCACCCCTCCACTTT. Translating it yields CASSLTSGLNSPLHF.

The CDR3 DNA follows: TGTGCCAGCAGTTTACGGAGCGCGAACACCGGGGAGCTGTTTTTT. This sequence encodes CASSLRSANTGELFF. The rearrangement links TRBV28 to TRBJ2-2; D is undetermined. This CDR3 is 15 amino acids long. V was shortened by 2 bases and J by 0 bases, with 7 bases between the two germline ends. Germline V gene lookup returns CDR1 MDHEN and CDR2 SYDVKM.

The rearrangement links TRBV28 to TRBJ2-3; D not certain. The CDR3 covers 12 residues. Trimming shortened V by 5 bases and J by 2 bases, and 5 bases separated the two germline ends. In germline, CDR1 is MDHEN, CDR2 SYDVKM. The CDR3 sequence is CASSTATDTQYF. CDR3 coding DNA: TGTGCCAGCAGTACAGCCACAGATACGCAGTATTTT.

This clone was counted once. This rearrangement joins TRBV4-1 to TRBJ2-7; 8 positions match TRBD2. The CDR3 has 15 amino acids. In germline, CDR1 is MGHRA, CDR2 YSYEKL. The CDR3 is CASSQVLLAAPTLDV. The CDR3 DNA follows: TGCGCCAGCAGCCAAGTGTTACTAGCGGCACCCACGCTGGACGTC.

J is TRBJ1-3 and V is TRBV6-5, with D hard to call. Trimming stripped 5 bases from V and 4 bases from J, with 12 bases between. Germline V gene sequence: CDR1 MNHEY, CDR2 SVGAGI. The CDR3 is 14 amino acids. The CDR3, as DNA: TGTGCCAGCAGTCCCCGGGGTCCCGGAAACACCATATATTTT. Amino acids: CASSPRGPGNTIYF.

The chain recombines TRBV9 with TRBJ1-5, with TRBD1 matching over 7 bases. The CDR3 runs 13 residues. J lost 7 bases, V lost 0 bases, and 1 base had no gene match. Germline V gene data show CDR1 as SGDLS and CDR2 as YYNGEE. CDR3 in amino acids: CASSVADRQPQHF. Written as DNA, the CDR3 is TGTGCCAGCAGCGTAGCGGACAGGCAGCCCCAGCATTTT.

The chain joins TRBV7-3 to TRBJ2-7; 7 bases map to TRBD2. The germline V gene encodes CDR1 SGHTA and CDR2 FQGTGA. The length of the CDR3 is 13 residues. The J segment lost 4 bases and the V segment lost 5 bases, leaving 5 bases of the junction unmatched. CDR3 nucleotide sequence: TGTGCCAGCAGCACACAGCGGGGATACGAGCAGTACTTC. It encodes CASSTQRGYEQYF.